This TCR beta chain came from a study of shared clonotypes between healthy human individuals. Background on the study: Aged between 18 and 49, the donors were two women and three men.

Assay used: immunoSEQ multiplex PCR; TCRdb lists only in-frame clones, some missing. The table lists more than 2 million clones, 93% of them singletons. The germline V gene has CDR1 MNHEY and CDR2 SMNVEV (reference sequence). The CDR3 runs to 14 residues. V lost 2 bases and J 3 bases, leaving 11 bases between the germline ends. It was CD45RO-negative cells, positively selected for CCR7, that made up naive CD8 cells, with terminally differentiated effector memory CD45RA+ cells excluded. The gene calls are TRBV27 and TRBJ2-7; D is unclear. Sequencing was done on a sample of naive CD8+ T cells from PBMCs. The clonotype comes from a young man in good health. Some clones in this sample may be carry-over from other donors' samples. The CDR3 loop is CASSLNPKVYEQYF. The CDR3 nucleotides read TGTGCCAGCAGTTTAAATCCCAAGGTCTACGAGCAGTACTTC.